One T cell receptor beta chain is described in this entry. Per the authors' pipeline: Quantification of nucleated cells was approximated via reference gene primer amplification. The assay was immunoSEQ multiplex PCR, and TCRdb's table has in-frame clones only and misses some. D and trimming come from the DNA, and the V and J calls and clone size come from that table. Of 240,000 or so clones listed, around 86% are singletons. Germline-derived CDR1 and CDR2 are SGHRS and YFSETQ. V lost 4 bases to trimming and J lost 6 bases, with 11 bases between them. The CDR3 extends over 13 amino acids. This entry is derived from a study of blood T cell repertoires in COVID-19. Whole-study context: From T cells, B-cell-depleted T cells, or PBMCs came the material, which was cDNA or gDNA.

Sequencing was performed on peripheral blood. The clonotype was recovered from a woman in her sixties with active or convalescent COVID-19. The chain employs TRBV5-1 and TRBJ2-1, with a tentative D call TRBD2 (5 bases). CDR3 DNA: TGCGCCAGCAGCGGTGAGGGTTTCAATGAGCAGTTCTTC. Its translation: CASSGEGFNEQFF.